The 24 T cell receptor beta chains below all came from one sample that was sequenced in a study of patients and donors after allogeneic stem cell transplantation (dated by TCRdb to the early 2020s). The protocol used for the library was RT-PCR. Instrument used: NextSeq 550. Using fastp at Q25 and MiXCR, TCRdb reprocessed the public reads and kept productive beta chains. All rows with the same CDR3 protein become a single entry with the most common DNA and genes. The sample yields about 960,000 distinct CDR3 sequences; more than 15% were counted once. The ten largest clones take up 5% to 6.5% of the sample. The sequenced sample consisted of blood, either unsorted or a sorted T cell fraction (not recorded which). These receptors all stem from a human donor who was either an allogeneic HSCT recipient or a stem cell or donor lymphocyte infusion donor (not recorded which). It is not recorded whose cells these are; they may come from a transplant donor.

This clonotype was observed a handful of times. J is TRBJ2-5 and V is TRBV13; 13 bases match TRBD2. The CDR3 has 18 amino acids. Germline lookup yields CDR1 PRHDT and CDR2 FYEKMQ (reference sequence). The V and J ends lost 4 bases and 4 bases, in that order; junction bases with no gene match: 12. This CDR3 is CASSSGLAGAGERETQYF. Written as DNA, the CDR3 is TGTGCCAGCAGCTCCGGACTAGCGGGGGCGGGGGAAAGAGAGACCCAGTACTTC.

The chain links TRBV29-1 to TRBJ2-7; 8 positions agree with TRBD1. CDR3 length equals 12 residues. The junction had 5 bases not matched to a gene; V was cut back by 4 bases and J by 6 bases. CDR1 and CDR2 (germline): SQVTM, ANQGSEA. For the CDR3, the DNA is TGCAGCGTTGCAGGGGGCCTTCGCGAGCAGTACTTC. This translates into CSVAGGLREQYF.

This clonotype was counted between two and nine times. The rearrangement links TRBV12-3 or TRBV12-4 to TRBJ2-5, with D hard to call. V lost 6 bases, J lost 4 bases, and 9 bases lay in between. The CDR3 sequence is 12 residues long. CDR3 DNA sequence: TGTGCCAGCAGCTACCATCGAGAGACCCAGTACTTC. Protein sequence: CASSYHRETQYF.

This clonotype has a count of ten or more. The chain couples TRBV29-1 to TRBJ1-2, with D hard to call. Per the germline V gene, CDR1 is SQVTM and CDR2 is ANQGSEA. This CDR3 spans 11 amino acids. Trimming cost V 2 bases and J 5 bases, with 6 bases left between them. CDR3 region: CSVENRYGYTF. Written as DNA, the CDR3 is TGCAGCGTTGAAAACAGATATGGCTACACCTTC.

The CDR3 protein is CASSLSPTAGNTIYF. The CDR3 nucleotides read TGTGCCAGCAGCTTATCCCCGACAGCTGGAAACACCATATATTTT. V and J are TRBV7-2 and TRBJ1-3, with a weak D call TRBD1 (5 bases). The V and J ends lost 2 bases and 2 bases respectively, with 10 bases between them. The CDR3 length is 15 residues. The germline gives CDR1 SGHTA, CDR2 FQGNSA.

This CDR3 is CASSQDLGGALTEAFF. DNA of the CDR3: TGTGCCAGCAGCCAAGATCTGGGGGGCGCCCTGACTGAAGCTTTCTTT. V usage is TRBV4-2 and J usage is TRBJ1-1, with D possibly being TRBD1 (6 bases). The CDR3 loop spans 16 amino acids. The germline V gene has CDR1 LGHNA and CDR2 YNFKEQ. V lost 0 bases, J lost 5 bases, and 16 bases lay in between.

The chain recombines TRBV7-2 with TRBJ1-1; D call uncertain. This CDR3 comprises 14 residues. V dropped 3 bases and J dropped 1 base, with 9 bases sitting between them. CDR1 and CDR2 from the germline V gene are SGHTA and FQGNSA. Here the CDR3 reads CASSLSSQNTEAFF. In nucleotides, the CDR3 is TGTGCCAGCAGCTTGAGCAGCCAGAACACTGAAGCTTTCTTT. Complete variable domain (other parts from reference TRBV7-2 and TRBJ1-1): GAGVSQSPSNKVTEKGKDVELRCDPISGHTALYWYRQSLGQGLEFLIYFQGNSAPDKSGLPSDRFSAERTGGSVSTLTIQRTQQEDSAVYLCASSLSSQNTEAFFGQGTRLTVV.

This chain joins TRBV30 and TRBJ2-3; D is unresolved. This CDR3 is 12 amino acids long. V was trimmed by 0 bases and J by 6 bases, leaving 7 bases between them. Germline-derived CDR1 and CDR2 are GTSNPN and SVGIG (reference sequence). The CDR3 DNA reads TGTGCCTGGAGTGTACCTACGGATACGCAGTATTTT. This encodes CAWSVPTDTQYF.

At least ten counts were recorded for this clonotype. The V and J genes are TRBV24-1 and TRBJ2-3, with a weak D call TRBD2 (6 bases). Germline lookup yields CDR1 KGHDR and CDR2 SFDVKD. Trimming shortened V by 3 bases and J by 1 base, and 13 bases separated the two germline ends. The CDR3 is made up of 16 amino acids. The CDR3 loop is CATSDARDSGTDTQYF. The CDR3 region has the DNA TGTGCCACCAGTGATGCCCGGGACTCAGGCACAGATACGCAGTATTTT.

The CDR3 sequence: CASIAVNYGYTF. The DNA for the CDR3 is TGTGCCAGCATAGCGGTTAACTATGGCTACACCTTC. This sequence joins TRBV2 and TRBJ1-2; D ambiguous. Germline V gene data show CDR1 as SNHLY and CDR2 as FYNNEI. V shed 7 bases and J shed 1 base, with 7 bases lying between them. The CDR3 contains 12 residues.

The V and J genes are TRBV4-2 and TRBJ2-3, with 7 nucleotides matching TRBD1. The CDR3 is 18 amino acids. V lost 4 bases, J lost 0 bases, and 13 bases stayed unmatched. Germline values: CDR1 LGHNA, CDR2 YNFKEQ. CDR3 sequence (DNA): TGTGCCAGCAGCCCCCTCGGGGAAGGGGGCCTAAGCACAGATACGCAGTATTTT. This sequence encodes CASSPLGEGGLSTDTQYF.

The chain combines TRBV5-1 with TRBJ2-7, with 7 positions matching TRBD1. This CDR3 is built from 15 residues. V trimming: 5 bases; J trimming: 6 bases; junction bases outside the gene matches: 14. Germline assignment: CDR1 SGHRS and CDR2 YFSETQ. The CDR3 DNA reads TGCGCCAGCAGGACAGACTTCGGGACAGTCCGCGAGCAGTACTTC. Residues: CASRTDFGTVREQYF. Using reference TRBV5-1 and TRBJ2-7 for the parts outside the CDR3, the full variable domain is KAGVTQTPRYLIKTRGQQVTLSCSPISGHRSVSWYQQTPGQGLQFLFEYFSETQRNKGNFPGRFSGRQFSNSRSEMNVSTLELGDSALYLCASRTDFGTVREQYFGPGTRLTVT.

This clonotype has a handful of counts. CDR3 in amino acids: CASSDSNRGGEAFF. The CDR3 bases are TGTGCCAGCAGTGACTCGAACAGGGGCGGTGAAGCTTTCTTT. V gene TRBV6-4 combines with J gene TRBJ1-1, with TRBD1 matching 7 bases. J gave up 7 bases and V 0 bases, and 5 bases lay outside the gene matches. Germline V gene data show CDR1 as MRHNA and CDR2 as SNTAGT. The CDR3 has 14 amino acids.

This clonotype was picked up a small number of times. V usage is TRBV27 and J usage is TRBJ1-3; no clear D. The V and J ends lost 5 bases and 7 bases respectively, with 18 bases between them. The CDR3 totals 15 residues. Germline V gene lookup returns CDR1 MNHEY and CDR2 SMNVEV (reference sequence). This chain's CDR3 is CASSLTSEIGNTIYF. The CDR3 region has the DNA TGTGCCAGCAGTCTGACCTCTGAGATAGGGAACACCATATATTTT.

This clonotype was picked up a small number of times. The gene calls are TRBV2 and TRBJ2-1; 13 positions agree with TRBD2. Germline CDR1 is SNHLY and CDR2 is FYNNEI. V trimming: 5 bases; J trimming: 7 bases; junction bases outside the gene matches: 14. The CDR3 spans 18 residues. Here the CDR3 DNA reads TGTGCCAGCAGTTGGGGGACTAGCGGGGAGGGACTAGGGAATGAGCAGTTCTTC. Translating gives CASSWGTSGEGLGNEQFF.

There are a few counts of this clonotype. This chain links TRBV29-1 with TRBJ2-3; 9 bases are shared with TRBD2. Germline CDR1 and CDR2: SQVTM and ANQGSEA. V trimming: 0 bases; J trimming: 6 bases; junction bases outside the gene matches: 10. The CDR3 sequence is 16 residues long. Here the CDR3 DNA reads TGCAGCGTTGAAGATCTTGGGACTAGCCCCCAGGATACGCAGTATTTT. Residues: CSVEDLGTSPQDTQYF.

V usage is TRBV9 and J usage is TRBJ2-2, with D uncertain. CDR1 is SGDLS and CDR2 is YYNGEE in the germline V gene. CDR3 size: 11 residues. Trimming took 5 bases from V and 7 from J, leaving 6 bases between them. CDR3 sequence: CASRSFGELFF. The CDR3 coding sequence is TGTGCCAGCAGGTCTTTCGGGGAGCTGTTTTTT.

The rearrangement uses TRBV11-3 and TRBJ2-2; TRBD2 matches at 8 bases. The V segment lost 10 bases and the J segment 4 bases; nucleotides outside the gene matches: 8. The CDR3 has 14 amino acids. Germline V gene lookup returns CDR1 SGHNT and CDR2 YENEEA. The CDR3 region is CANSREGGTGELFF. Here the CDR3 DNA reads TGTGCCAATAGCCGGGAGGGAGGCACCGGGGAGCTGTTTTTT.

This clonotype has ten or more counts. CDR3 region: CASSFVPGVGYGYTF. CDR3 DNA sequence: TGTGCCAGCAGTTTCGTTCCCGGGGTTGGCTATGGCTACACCTTC. This rearrangement joins TRBV12-3 or TRBV12-4 to TRBJ1-2; D remains unclear. This CDR3 comprises 15 residues. V lost 3 bases, J lost 4 bases, and 15 bases lay in between.

The chain uses TRBV4-3 and TRBJ2-7, with unresolved D. The germline gives CDR1 LGHNA, CDR2 YSLEER. V lost 0 bases, J lost 3 bases, and 12 bases lay in between. This CDR3 has 15 amino acids. CDR3 loop: CASSQDNGDFYEQYF. The CDR3 DNA reads TGCGCCAGCAGCCAAGATAACGGAGACTTCTACGAGCAGTACTTC.

The rearrangement links TRBV20-1 to TRBJ1-1; D unclear. CDR1 and CDR2 from the germline V gene are DFQATT and SNEGSKA (reference sequence). This CDR3 region has 15 residues. Trimming pared 0 bases from V and 7 bases from J, leaving 18 bases between. The CDR3 loop is CSARDPPRVDNEAFF. CDR3 nucleotide sequence: TGCAGTGCTAGAGACCCCCCAAGAGTAGACAATGAAGCTTTCTTT.

This rearrangement joins TRBV7-3 to TRBJ1-2, with D perhaps TRBD1 (6 bases). Germline lookup yields CDR1 SGHTA and CDR2 FQGTGA. The CDR3 is made up of 17 amino acids. V was shortened by 2 bases and J by 4 bases, with 20 bases between the two germline ends. In DNA form, the CDR3 reads TGTGCCAGCAGCTTATACCAAACCGGGGGCGCGGGCTATGGCTACACCTTC. Translated, it gives CASSLYQTGGAGYGYTF.

CDR3 loop: CASSDSAGNEQFF. The CDR3 region has the DNA TGTGCCAGCAGTGACAGTGCGGGCAATGAGCAGTTCTTC. The chain carries TRBV12-3 or TRBV12-4 and TRBJ2-1; the D gene could be TRBD1 or TRBD2 (5 bases each). The CDR3 runs 13 residues. Trimming cost V 5 bases and J 6 bases, with 11 bases left between them.

CDR3 residues: CASSRQGGRSSPLHF. CDR3 coding DNA: TGTGCCAGCAGTAGACAGGGGGGCCGGAGTTCACCCCTCCACTTT. The V gene is TRBV25-1, the J gene TRBJ1-6, with 9 bases identical to TRBD1. Per the germline V gene, CDR1 is MGHDK and CDR2 is SYGVNS. V gave up 5 bases and J gave up 9 bases; unmatched junction bases: 8. There are 15 residues in the CDR3.